This TCR beta chain was recovered during a study of T cell responses to AZD1222 COVID-19 vaccine. This CDR3 has 14 amino acids. The germline V gene has CDR1 MDHEN and CDR2 SYDVKM. V dropped 1 base and J dropped 7; count of bases not matched to a gene: 3. The table came from immunoSEQ multiplex PCR; TCRdb's copy has only in-frame clones and leaves some out. This sample yields 95,000 to 150,000 clones, of which roughly 91% are seen a single time; approximately 28% belongs to the top ten. This chain connects TRBV28 to TRBJ2-4; 8 bases agree with TRBD1. The starting material was peripheral blood, obtained on day 0 of AZD1222 vaccination. The TCR comes from an adult in good health. The CDR3 nucleotides read TGTGCCAGCAGTTTATATTCAGGGGGCAACATTCAGTACTTC. Translated, it gives CASSLYSGGNIQYF.